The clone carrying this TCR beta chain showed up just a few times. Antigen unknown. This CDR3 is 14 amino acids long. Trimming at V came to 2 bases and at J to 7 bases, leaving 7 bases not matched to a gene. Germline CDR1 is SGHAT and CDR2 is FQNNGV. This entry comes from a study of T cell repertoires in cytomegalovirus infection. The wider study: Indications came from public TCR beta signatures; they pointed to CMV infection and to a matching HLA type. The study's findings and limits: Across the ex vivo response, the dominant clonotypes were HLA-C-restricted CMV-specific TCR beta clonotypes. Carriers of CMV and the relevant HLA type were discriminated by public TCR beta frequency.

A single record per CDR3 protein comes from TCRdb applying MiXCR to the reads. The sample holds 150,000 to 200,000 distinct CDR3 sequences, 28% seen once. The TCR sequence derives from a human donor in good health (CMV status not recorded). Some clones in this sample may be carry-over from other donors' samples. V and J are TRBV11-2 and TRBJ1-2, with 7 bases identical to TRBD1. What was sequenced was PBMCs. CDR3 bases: TGTGCCAGCAGCTTACAGGGGGAGTATTCTGGCTACACCTTC. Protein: CASSLQGEYSGYTF.